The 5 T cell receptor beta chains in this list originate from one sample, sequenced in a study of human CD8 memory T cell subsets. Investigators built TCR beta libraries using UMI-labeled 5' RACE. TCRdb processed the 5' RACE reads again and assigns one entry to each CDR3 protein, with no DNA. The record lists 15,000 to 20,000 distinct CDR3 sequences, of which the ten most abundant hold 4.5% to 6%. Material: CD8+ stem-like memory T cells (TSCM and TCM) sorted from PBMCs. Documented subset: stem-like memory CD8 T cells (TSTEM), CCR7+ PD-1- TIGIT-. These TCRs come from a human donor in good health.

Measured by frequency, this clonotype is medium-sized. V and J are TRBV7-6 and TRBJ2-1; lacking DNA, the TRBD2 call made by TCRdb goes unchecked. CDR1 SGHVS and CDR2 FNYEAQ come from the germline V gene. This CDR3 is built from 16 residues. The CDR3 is CASSLVLAGGGNEQFF. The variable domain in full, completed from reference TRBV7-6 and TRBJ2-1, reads GAGVSQSPRYKVTKRGQDVALRCDPISGHVSLYWYRQALGQGPEFLTYFNYEAQQDKSGLPNDRFSAERPEGSISTLTIQRTEQRDSAMYRCASSLVLAGGGNEQFFGPGTRLTVL.

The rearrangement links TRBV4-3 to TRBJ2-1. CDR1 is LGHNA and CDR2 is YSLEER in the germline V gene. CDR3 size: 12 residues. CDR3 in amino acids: CASSQDLNEQFF.

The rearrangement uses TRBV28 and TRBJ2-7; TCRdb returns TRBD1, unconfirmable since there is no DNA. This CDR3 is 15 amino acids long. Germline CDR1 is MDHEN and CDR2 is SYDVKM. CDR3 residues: CASSRPRESRYEQYF.

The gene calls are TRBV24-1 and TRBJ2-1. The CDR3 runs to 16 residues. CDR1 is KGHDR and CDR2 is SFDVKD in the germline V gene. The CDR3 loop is CATSDLPIGVSNEQFF.

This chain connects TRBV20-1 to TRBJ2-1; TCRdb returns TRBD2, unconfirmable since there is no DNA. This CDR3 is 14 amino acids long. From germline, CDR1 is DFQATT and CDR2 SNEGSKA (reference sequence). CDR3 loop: CSAIAASSYNEQFF.